A single T cell receptor (beta chain) is shown here with its context. What it binds is unknown. The data originate from a study of blood T cells in healthy people across ages. Study in general: With template switching, about one barcoded beta molecule was captured per two T cells.

For the second PCR, which ran for roughly 7 to 11 cycles, a sample-barcoded 5' primer and a J-beta primer mix were used. Each cDNA was tagged by a template-switch adaptor containing 12 random nucleotides. A single record per CDR3 protein comes from TCRdb applying MiXCR to the 5' RACE reads. The sample records roughly 1,800,000 distinct CDR3 sequences, approximately 50% being singletons. Regarding the study as a whole: Age advanced and TCR beta diversity per million T cells fell, roughly linearly. Conclusively comparing naive with antigen-experienced cells was impossible with unsorted PBMCs.

Trimming shortened V by 7 bases and J by 0 bases, and 18 bases separated the two germline ends. The germline V gene encodes CDR1 MNHEY and CDR2 SVGAGI. The CDR3 contains 16 residues. V usage is TRBV6-5 and J usage is TRBJ1-1; D is possibly TRBD1 (5 bases). Sequencing was performed on blood. The receptor comes from a middle-aged woman in good health. This CDR3 reads CASTLDPDSLNTEAFF. The CDR3 region has the DNA TGTGCCAGCACCCTCGATCCTGACAGCTTGAACACTGAAGCTTTCTTT.